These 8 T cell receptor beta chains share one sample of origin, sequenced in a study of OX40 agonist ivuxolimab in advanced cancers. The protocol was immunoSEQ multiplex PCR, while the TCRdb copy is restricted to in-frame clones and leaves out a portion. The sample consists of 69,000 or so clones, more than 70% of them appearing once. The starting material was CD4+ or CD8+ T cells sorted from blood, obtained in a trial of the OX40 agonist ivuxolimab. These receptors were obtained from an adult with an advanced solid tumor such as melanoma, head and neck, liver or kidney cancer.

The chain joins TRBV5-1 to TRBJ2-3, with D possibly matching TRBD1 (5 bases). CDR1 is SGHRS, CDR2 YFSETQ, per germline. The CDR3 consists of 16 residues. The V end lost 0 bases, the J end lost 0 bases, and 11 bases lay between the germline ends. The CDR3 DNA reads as TGCGCCAGCAGCTTGGAGGGGATACTTAGCACAGATACGCAGTATTTT. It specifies CASSLEGILSTDTQYF.

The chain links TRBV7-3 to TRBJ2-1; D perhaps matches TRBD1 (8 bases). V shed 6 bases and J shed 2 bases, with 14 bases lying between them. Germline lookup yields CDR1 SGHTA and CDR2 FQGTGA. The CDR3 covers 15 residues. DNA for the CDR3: TGTGCCAGCAGTCGTACAGGGGGGGCCTACAATGAGCAGTTCTTC. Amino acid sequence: CASSRTGGAYNEQFF.

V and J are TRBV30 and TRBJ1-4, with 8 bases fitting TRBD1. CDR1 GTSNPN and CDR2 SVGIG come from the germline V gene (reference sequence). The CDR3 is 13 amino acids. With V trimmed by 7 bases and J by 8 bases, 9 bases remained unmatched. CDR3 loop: CASSTGASEKLFF. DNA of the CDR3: TGTGCCTCATCGACAGGGGCTTCGGAAAAACTGTTTTTT. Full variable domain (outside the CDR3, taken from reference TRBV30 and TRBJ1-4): SQTIHQWPATLVQPVGSPLSLECTVEGTSNPNLYWYRQAAGRGLQLLFYSVGIGQISSEVPQNLSASRPQDRQFILSSKKLLLSDSGFYLCASSTGASEKLFFGSGTQLSVL.

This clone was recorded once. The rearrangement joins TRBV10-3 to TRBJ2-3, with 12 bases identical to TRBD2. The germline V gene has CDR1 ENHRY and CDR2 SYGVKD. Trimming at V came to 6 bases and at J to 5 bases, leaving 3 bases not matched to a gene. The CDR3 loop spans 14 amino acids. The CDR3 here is CAIRTSGGKDTQYF. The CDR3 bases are TGTGCCATCAGAACTAGCGGGGGGAAAGATACGCAGTATTTT.

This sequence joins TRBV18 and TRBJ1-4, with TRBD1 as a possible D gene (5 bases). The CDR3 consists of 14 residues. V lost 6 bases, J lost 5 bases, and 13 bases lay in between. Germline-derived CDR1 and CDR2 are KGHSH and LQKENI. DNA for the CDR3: TGTGCCAGCTCTCAGCTACAGGCGAATGAAAAACTGTTTTTT. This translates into CASSQLQANEKLFF.

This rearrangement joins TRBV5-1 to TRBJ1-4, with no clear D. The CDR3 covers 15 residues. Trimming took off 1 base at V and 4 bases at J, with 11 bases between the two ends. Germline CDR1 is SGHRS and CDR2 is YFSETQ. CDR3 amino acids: CASSLRTGNNEKLFF. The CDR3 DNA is TGCGCCAGCAGCTTGAGAACGGGGAATAATGAAAAACTGTTTTTT.

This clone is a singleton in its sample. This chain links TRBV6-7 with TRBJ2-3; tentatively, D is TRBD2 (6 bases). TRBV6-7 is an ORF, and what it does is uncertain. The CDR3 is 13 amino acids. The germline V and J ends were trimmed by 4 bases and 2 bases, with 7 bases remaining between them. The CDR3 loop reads CASSSGDTDTQYF. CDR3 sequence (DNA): TGTGCCAGCAGTTCGGGGGACACAGATACGCAGTATTTT.

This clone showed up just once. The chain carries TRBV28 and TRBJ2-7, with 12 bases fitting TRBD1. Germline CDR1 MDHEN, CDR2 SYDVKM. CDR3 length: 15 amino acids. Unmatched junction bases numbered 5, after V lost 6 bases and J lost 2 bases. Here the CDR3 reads CASSPGTGGPYEQYF. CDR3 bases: TGTGCCAGCAGCCCCGGGACAGGGGGCCCCTACGAGCAGTACTTC.